This T cell receptor beta chain was identified in a study of OX40 agonist ivuxolimab in advanced cancers. The method was immunoSEQ multiplex PCR; TCRdb's version includes in-frame clones alone and lacks a portion of them. The table records some 100,000 clones, around 90% of them present only once. The germline V and J ends were trimmed by 6 bases and 5 bases, with 16 bases remaining between them. Per germline, CDR1 MNHEY and CDR2 SMNVEV (reference sequence). The CDR3 loop spans 14 amino acids. Patients had blood sampled at baseline and again on cycle 4 day 1 and cycle 7 day 1. The chain has TRBV27 and TRBJ2-5; weak D call: TRBD2 (6 bases). The material sequenced was CD4+ or CD8+ T cells sorted from blood, taken in a trial of the OX40 agonist ivuxolimab. This clonotype was sampled from an adult with an advanced solid tumor such as melanoma, head and neck, liver or kidney cancer. The CDR3 loop reads CASSLGGPRETQYF. CDR3 coding DNA: TGTGCCAGCAGCTTAGGAGGGCCAAGGGAGACCCAGTACTTC.